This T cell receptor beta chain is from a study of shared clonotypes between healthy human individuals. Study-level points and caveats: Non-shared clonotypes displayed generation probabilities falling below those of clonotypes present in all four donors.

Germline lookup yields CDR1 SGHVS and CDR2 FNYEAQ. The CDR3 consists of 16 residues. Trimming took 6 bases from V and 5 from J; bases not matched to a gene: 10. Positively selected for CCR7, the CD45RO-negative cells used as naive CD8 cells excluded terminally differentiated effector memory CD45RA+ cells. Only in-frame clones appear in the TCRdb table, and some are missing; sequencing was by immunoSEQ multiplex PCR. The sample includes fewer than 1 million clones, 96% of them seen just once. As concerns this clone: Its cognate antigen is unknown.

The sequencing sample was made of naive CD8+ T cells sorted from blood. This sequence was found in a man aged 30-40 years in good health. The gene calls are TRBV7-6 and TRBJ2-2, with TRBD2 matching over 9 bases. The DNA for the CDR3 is TGTGCCAGCAGTCAGAGGGCCAGCGGGGGGACCGGGGAGCTGTTTTTT. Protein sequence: CASSQRASGGTGELFF.